What follows are 25 T cell receptor beta chains derived from one specimen sequenced in a study of blood T cell repertoires in COVID-19. The data were produced by immunoSEQ multiplex PCR, yet TCRdb's version contains in-frame clones alone and is incomplete. There are about 120,000 clones in the sample; around four fifths occur only once, and 16% lies in the top ten. What was sequenced was peripheral blood. The receptors come from a man in his 60s with active or convalescent COVID-19.

The chain recombines TRBV30 with TRBJ1-2, with D tentatively TRBD1 (5 bases). Germline CDR1 and CDR2: GTSNPN and SVGIG (reference sequence). The CDR3 has 14 residues. V lost 4 bases and J lost 3, with 15 bases in between. CDR3 sequence (DNA): TGTGCCTGGATTGGGGACTTCGTTCACTATGGCTACACCTTC. This translates into CAWIGDFVHYGYTF. Filled out from reference TRBV30 and TRBJ1-2, the complete variable domain reads SQTIHQWPATLVQPVGSPLSLECTVEGTSNPNLYWYRQAAGRGLQLLFYSVGIGQISSEVPQNLSASRPQDRQFILSSKKLLLSDSGFYLCAWIGDFVHYGYTFGSGTRLTVV.

The chain joins TRBV7-2 to TRBJ1-1; TRBD1 is a possible D gene (5 bases). CDR1 and CDR2 from the germline V gene are SGHTA and FQGNSA. The V gene lost 7 bases and the J gene lost 8 bases, with 20 bases spanning the gap. CDR3 length: 14 amino acids. The CDR3 sequence: CASTPDSEHPEAFF. As DNA, the CDR3 is TGTGCCAGCACCCCCGACAGCGAACACCCCGAAGCTTTCTTT.

V usage is TRBV7-2 and J usage is TRBJ2-3, with D possibly TRBD2 on 7 matching bases. The ends were cut back, 1 base at V and 9 bases at J, with 20 bases in the middle. This CDR3 has 16 residues. Per the germline V gene, CDR1 is SGHTA and CDR2 is FQGNSA. CDR3 amino acids: CASSLGAGVSQGTQYF. Written as DNA, the CDR3 is TGTGCCAGCAGCTTAGGCGCGGGGGTCAGCCAGGGGACGCAGTATTTT. The full variable domain, with the rest looked up from reference TRBV7-2 and TRBJ2-3, is GAGVSQSPSNKVTEKGKDVELRCDPISGHTALYWYRQSLGQGLEFLIYFQGNSAPDKSGLPSDRFSAERTGGSVSTLTIQRTQQEDSAVYLCASSLGAGVSQGTQYFGPGTRLTVL.

The V and J genes are TRBV7-9 and TRBJ1-2; a weak D match, TRBD1 (6 bases). Germline V gene sequence: CDR1 SEHNR, CDR2 FQNEAQ (reference sequence). V was cut by 1 base and J by 4 bases, with 13 bases left in between. The CDR3 length is 15 residues. CDR3 coding DNA: TGTGCCAGCAGCTTAGGGCGCAGGGGCGTCTATGGCTACACCTTC. It is translated as CASSLGRRGVYGYTF.

J is TRBJ2-1 and V is TRBV10-3; a weak D match, TRBD1 (6 bases). The CDR3 contains 15 residues. V lost 6 bases and J lost 1, with 13 bases in between. Germline V gene data show CDR1 as ENHRY and CDR2 as SYGVKD. The CDR3 sequence is CAISLQGRSYNEQFF. The CDR3 region has the DNA TGTGCCATCAGCCTACAGGGCCGTTCCTACAATGAGCAGTTCTTC.

This chain connects TRBV3-1 (or the pseudogene TRBV3-2) to TRBJ2-7, with D maybe TRBD2 (5 bases). The ends were cut back, 1 base at V and 9 bases at J, with 13 bases in the middle. CDR3 size: 13 residues. Looked up from germline, CDR1 is LGHDT and CDR2 is YNNKEL (reference sequence). The CDR3 region has the DNA TGTGCCAGCAGCCAAGGTCGGGGTACGGGGCAGTACTTC. This codes for CASSQGRGTGQYF.

This clone was observed a handful of times. The chain joins TRBV7-2 to TRBJ1-1; D unresolved. Trimming stripped 5 bases from V and 2 bases from J, with 12 bases between. Germline V gene data show CDR1 as SGHTA and CDR2 as FQGNSA. The CDR3 extends over 14 amino acids. The CDR3 spells CASSRGRENTEAFF. The CDR3 DNA follows: TGTGCCAGCAGCCGCGGACGGGAAAACACTGAAGCTTTCTTT.

The chain uses TRBV25-1 and TRBJ1-2, with D maybe TRBD1 (6 bases). The germline V gene encodes CDR1 MGHDK and CDR2 SYGVNS. Between the trimmed V and J ends, which lost 0 bases and 4 bases, there was a span of 15 bases. This CDR3 spans 16 amino acids. Here the CDR3 DNA reads TGTGCCAGCAGTGAATATACCGGCAGGGGCTCCTATGGCTACACCTTC. Translation gives CASSEYTGRGSYGYTF.

The V and J genes are TRBV2 and TRBJ2-1; TRBD1 matches 8 bases. This CDR3 spans 13 amino acids. Per the germline V gene, CDR1 is SNHLY and CDR2 is FYNNEI. With 5 bases clipped from V and 8 bases from J, the junction kept 5 bases outside the gene matches. DNA of the CDR3: TGTGCCAGCAGTCAGACAGGGGTCCATGAGCAGTTCTTC. Its protein is CASSQTGVHEQFF.

The chain links TRBV5-6 to TRBJ2-7; D is possibly TRBD2 (5 bases). The CDR3 covers 12 residues. CDR1 is SGHDT, CDR2 YYEEEE, per germline. V was trimmed by 7 bases and J by 7 bases, leaving 15 bases between them. The CDR3 reads CASALWSGEQYF. The CDR3 nucleotides read TGTGCCAGCGCCCTTTGGTCGGGGGAGCAGTACTTC.

This clone is a singleton in its sample. The gene calls are TRBV7-6 and TRBJ2-1; 8 bases are shared with TRBD2. Germline lookup yields CDR1 SGHVS and CDR2 FNYEAQ. The CDR3 has 17 residues. With V trimmed by 5 bases and J by 2 bases, 11 bases remained unmatched. The CDR3 nucleotides read TGTGCCAGCAGCCTAAGCGGGAGCGCTGCTCCCTACAATGAGCAGTTCTTC. Amino acid sequence: CASSLSGSAAPYNEQFF.

This clone was detected only a few times. The gene calls are TRBV7-2 and TRBJ1-2; no firm D call. The V gene lost 2 bases and the J gene lost 0 bases, with 7 bases spanning the gap. The germline gives CDR1 SGHTA, CDR2 FQGNSA. The CDR3 loop spans 14 amino acids. CDR3 sequence reads: CASSLTPTNYGYTF. In DNA, the CDR3 is TGTGCCAGCAGCTTAACACCAACTAACTATGGCTACACCTTC.

V and J are TRBV2 and TRBJ1-1; D is unresolved. The germline V and J ends were trimmed by 7 bases and 2 bases, with 14 bases remaining between them. The CDR3 totals 14 residues. The V gene's germline CDR1 is SNHLY and CDR2 FYNNEI. The CDR3 region is CASKTTRRNTEAFF. CDR3 DNA: TGTGCCAGCAAAACGACTCGGAGAAACACTGAAGCTTTCTTT. Supplemented by reference TRBV2 and TRBJ1-1, the full variable domain reads EPEVTQTPSHQVTQMGQEVILRCVPISNHLYFYWYRQILGQKVEFLVSFYNNEISEKSEIFDDQFSVERPDGSNFTLKIRSTKLEDSAMYFCASKTTRRNTEAFFGQGTRLTVV.

The V call is TRBV3-1 (or the pseudogene TRBV3-2), the J call TRBJ2-1, with TRBD2 matching over 12 bases. CDR1 LGHDT and CDR2 YNNKEL come from the germline V gene (reference sequence). CDR3 length: 17 amino acids. Unmatched junction bases numbered 10, after V lost 0 bases and J lost 10 bases. The CDR3 loop is CASSQDVGLAGQGEQFF. The CDR3 region has the DNA TGTGCCAGCAGCCAAGATGTGGGACTAGCGGGCCAAGGGGAGCAGTTCTTC.

This chain connects TRBV5-1 to TRBJ2-1; 7 nucleotides line up with TRBD1. J lost 1 base, V lost 3 bases, and 13 bases had no gene match. Germline lookup yields CDR1 SGHRS and CDR2 YFSETQ. The CDR3 covers 18 residues. The CDR3 region is CASSSTLTGVRSYNEQFF. The CDR3 nucleotides are TGCGCCAGCAGCTCGACCTTAACAGGGGTAAGATCCTACAATGAGCAGTTCTTC.

The chain joins TRBV30 to TRBJ1-5; D is uncertain. Trimming removed 0 bases from V and 0 bases from J, with 15 bases in between. The CDR3 has 17 residues. The germline CDR1 and CDR2 sequences are GTSNPN and SVGIG (reference sequence). CDR3 in amino acids: CAWSVWAQSNSNQPQHF. The CDR3 region has the DNA TGTGCCTGGAGTGTATGGGCGCAGTCGAATAGCAATCAGCCCCAGCATTTT.

This clone was detected a few times. The J gene is TRBJ2-5, the V gene TRBV2; no clear D. This CDR3 is built from 13 residues. The V gene lost 7 bases and the J gene lost 5 bases, with 14 bases spanning the gap. CDR1 is SNHLY, CDR2 FYNNEI, per germline. The CDR3 sequence: CASTSYSAETQYF. The DNA of the CDR3 is TGTGCCAGCACCTCGTACTCCGCGGAGACCCAGTACTTC.

In DNA, the CDR3 is TGTGCCAGCAGAGGGACTAGCGGGAGGTTTTTGGAGACCCAGTACTTC. This translates into CASRGTSGRFLETQYF. V and J are TRBV27 and TRBJ2-5; 15 positions agree with TRBD2. Germline V gives CDR1 MNHEY, CDR2 SMNVEV (reference sequence). Trimming removed 6 bases from V and 5 bases from J; junction bases left unmatched: 7. The CDR3 is 16 amino acids.

This clone was recorded once. The chain uses TRBV18 and TRBJ1-2; TRBD1 aligns across 9 bases. CDR3 length equals 15 residues. Germline loops: CDR1 KGHSH, CDR2 LQKENI. V was clipped by 0 bases and J by 8 bases; unmatched bases: 7. CDR3 nucleotide sequence: TGTGCCAGCTCACCACCAGGACAGGGGATGGGAGGCTACACCTTC. It codes for CASSPPGQGMGGYTF.

The CDR3: CASSLSAGRGNGYTF. Here the CDR3 DNA reads TGTGCCAGCAGCTTAAGCGCGGGCAGGGGGAATGGCTACACCTTC. The chain is built from TRBV7-9 and TRBJ1-2, with 7 bases fitting TRBD1. CDR3 size: 15 residues. With V trimmed by 2 bases and J by 6 bases, 9 bases remained unmatched. Germline CDR1 reads SEHNR; CDR2 reads FQNEAQ (reference sequence). Variable domain in full (rest from reference TRBV7-9 and TRBJ1-2): DTGVSQNPRHKITKRGQNVTFRCDPISEHNRLYWYRQTLGQGPEFLTYFQNEAQLEKSRLLSDRFSAERPKGSFSTLEIQRTEQGDSAMYLCASSLSAGRGNGYTFGSGTRLTVV.

The chain joins TRBV7-2 to TRBJ1-2; 8 bases fit TRBD1. CDR3 length equals 14 residues. V trimming: 0 bases; J trimming: 8 bases; junction bases outside the gene matches: 5. Germline lookup yields CDR1 SGHTA and CDR2 FQGNSA. CDR3 protein: CASSLARGPWGYTF. CDR3 coding DNA: TGTGCCAGCAGCTTAGCCAGGGGGCCATGGGGCTACACCTTC.

Details on this clone: This CDR3 is also generated by other DNA sequences in the sample. The V and J genes are TRBV11-2 and TRBJ2-7; 13 bases match TRBD2. Germline CDR1 SGHAT, CDR2 FQNNGV. Losses at the gene ends were 5 bases for V and 2 bases for J; bases not matched to a gene: 3. This CDR3 is 15 amino acids long. CDR3 sequence: CASSPGLAGTYEQYF. The CDR3 DNA follows: TGTGCCAGCAGCCCGGGACTAGCGGGAACCTACGAGCAGTACTTC. Drawing the rest from reference TRBV11-2 and TRBJ2-7, the complete variable domain is EAGVAQSPRYKIIEKRQSVAFWCNPISGHATLYWYQQILGQGPKLLIQFQNNGVVDDSQLPKDRFSAERLKGVDSTLKIQPAKLEDSAVYLCASSPGLAGTYEQYFGPGTRLTVT.

CDR3 sequence (DNA): TGTGCCAGCAGGAACAGGGGGGATTCACCCCTCCACTTT. Its translation: CASRNRGDSPLHF. The genes are TRBV6-5 and TRBJ1-6; the match to TRBD1 covers 8 bases. The CDR3 covers 13 residues. With 6 bases clipped from V and 8 bases from J, the junction kept 3 bases outside the gene matches. Germline assignment: CDR1 MNHEY and CDR2 SVGAGI.

The J gene is TRBJ2-7, the V gene TRBV7-2; 11 bases agree with TRBD2. Germline V gene data show CDR1 as SGHTA and CDR2 as FQGNSA. V lost 5 bases, J lost 0 bases, and 9 bases stayed unmatched. This CDR3 is 17 amino acids long. Written as DNA, the CDR3 is TGTGCCAGCAGCCCCGTGGGGACTAGCGGCCTCTCCTACGAGCAGTACTTC. As protein: CASSPVGTSGLSYEQYF.

This clone has a handful of counts. The chain couples TRBV15 to TRBJ2-1; D is unresolved. There are 13 residues in the CDR3. Trimming left V 5 bases short and J 5 bases short, with 10 bases between. Germline loops: CDR1 LNHNV, CDR2 YYDKDF (reference sequence). The DNA of the CDR3 is TGTGCCACCAGCGGTCCGGCGGACAATGAGCAGTTCTTC. Encoded protein: CATSGPADNEQFF.